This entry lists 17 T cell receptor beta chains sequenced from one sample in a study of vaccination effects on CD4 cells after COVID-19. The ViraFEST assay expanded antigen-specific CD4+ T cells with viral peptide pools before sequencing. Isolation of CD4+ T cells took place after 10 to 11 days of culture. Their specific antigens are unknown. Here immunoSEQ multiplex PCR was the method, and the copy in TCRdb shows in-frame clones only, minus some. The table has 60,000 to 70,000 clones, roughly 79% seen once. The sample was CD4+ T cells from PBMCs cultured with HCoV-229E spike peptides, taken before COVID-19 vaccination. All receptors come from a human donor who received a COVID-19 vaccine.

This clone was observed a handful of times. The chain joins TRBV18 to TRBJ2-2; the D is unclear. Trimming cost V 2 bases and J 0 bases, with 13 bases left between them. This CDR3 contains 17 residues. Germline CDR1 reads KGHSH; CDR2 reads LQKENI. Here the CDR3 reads CASSPFPRSSNTGELFF. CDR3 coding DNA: TGTGCCAGCTCACCATTCCCCAGAAGCTCGAACACCGGGGAGCTGTTTTTT.

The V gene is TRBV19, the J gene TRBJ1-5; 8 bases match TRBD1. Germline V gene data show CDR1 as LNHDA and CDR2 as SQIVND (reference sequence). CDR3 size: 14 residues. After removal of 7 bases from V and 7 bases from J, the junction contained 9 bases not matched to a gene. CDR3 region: CASKRTGLWQPQHF. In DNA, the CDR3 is TGTGCCAGTAAAAGGACAGGGTTATGGCAGCCCCAGCATTTT.

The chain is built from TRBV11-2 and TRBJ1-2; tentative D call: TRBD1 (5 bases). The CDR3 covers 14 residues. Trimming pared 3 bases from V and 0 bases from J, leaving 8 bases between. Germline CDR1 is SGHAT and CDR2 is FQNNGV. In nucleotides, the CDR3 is TGTGCCAGCAGCTTTTGGGGGACTAACTATGGCTACACCTTC. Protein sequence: CASSFWGTNYGYTF. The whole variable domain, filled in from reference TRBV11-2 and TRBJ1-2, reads EAGVAQSPRYKIIEKRQSVAFWCNPISGHATLYWYQQILGQGPKLLIQFQNNGVVDDSQLPKDRFSAERLKGVDSTLKIQPAKLEDSAVYLCASSFWGTNYGYTFGSGTRLTVV.

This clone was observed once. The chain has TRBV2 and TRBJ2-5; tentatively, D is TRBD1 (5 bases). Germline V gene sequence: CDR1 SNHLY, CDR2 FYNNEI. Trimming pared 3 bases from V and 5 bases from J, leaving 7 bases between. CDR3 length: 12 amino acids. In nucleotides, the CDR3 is TGTGCCAGCAGTGACAGGGCGGAGACCCAGTACTTC. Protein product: CASSDRAETQYF.

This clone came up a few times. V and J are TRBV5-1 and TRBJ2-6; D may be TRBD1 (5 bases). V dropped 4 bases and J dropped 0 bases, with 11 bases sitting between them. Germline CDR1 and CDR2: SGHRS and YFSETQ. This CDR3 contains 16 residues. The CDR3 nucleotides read TGCGCCAGCAGCCTAGGACACATCTCTGGGGCCAACGTCCTGACTTTC. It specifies CASSLGHISGANVLTF.

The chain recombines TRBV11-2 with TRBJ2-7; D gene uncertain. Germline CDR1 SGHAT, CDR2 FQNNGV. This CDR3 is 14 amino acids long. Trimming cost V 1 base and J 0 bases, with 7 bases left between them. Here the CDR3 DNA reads TGTGCCAGCAGCTTAGTTGGAAGCTCCTACGAGCAGTACGTC. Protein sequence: CASSLVGSSYEQYV.

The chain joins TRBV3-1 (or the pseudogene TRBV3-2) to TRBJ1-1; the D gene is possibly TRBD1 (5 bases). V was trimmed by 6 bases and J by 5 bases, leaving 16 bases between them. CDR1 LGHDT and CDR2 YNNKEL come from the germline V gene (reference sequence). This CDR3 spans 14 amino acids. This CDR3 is CASRLRTGGTEAFF. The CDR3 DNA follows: TGTGCCAGCAGGCTCAGGACGGGGGGTACTGAAGCTTTCTTT.

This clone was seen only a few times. CDR3 DNA sequence: TGCGCCAGTAACCACTCTCCCCAGAACACTGAAGCTTTCTTT. Its protein is CASNHSPQNTEAFF. The genes are TRBV4-1 and TRBJ1-1; no clear D gene. Trimming took 9 bases from V and 1 from J, leaving 15 bases between them. The CDR3 has 14 residues. Germline V CDR1 and CDR2: MGHRA, YSYEKL.

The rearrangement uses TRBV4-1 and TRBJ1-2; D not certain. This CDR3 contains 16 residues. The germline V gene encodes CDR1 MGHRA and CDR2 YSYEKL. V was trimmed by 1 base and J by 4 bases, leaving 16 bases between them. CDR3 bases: TGCGCCAGCAGCCAAGCTCAAGCTTCCGGTCTCTATGGCTACACCTTC. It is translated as CASSQAQASGLYGYTF.

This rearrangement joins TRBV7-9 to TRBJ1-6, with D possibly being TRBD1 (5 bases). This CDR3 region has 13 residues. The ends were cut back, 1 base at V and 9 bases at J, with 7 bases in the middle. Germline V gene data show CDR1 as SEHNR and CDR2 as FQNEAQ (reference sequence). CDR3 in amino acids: CASSLEDSSPLHF. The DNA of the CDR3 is TGTGCCAGCAGCTTAGAAGACAGTTCACCCCTCCACTTT.

For the CDR3, the DNA is TGCGCCAGCAGCTTGTCTCCTAGCGGGGGTCACACAGATACGCAGTATTTT. Translating it yields CASSLSPSGGHTDTQYF. The chain recombines TRBV5-1 with TRBJ2-3; TRBD2 aligns across 10 bases. Trimming took 1 base from V and 2 from J; bases not matched to a gene: 7. Germline V gene sequence: CDR1 SGHRS, CDR2 YFSETQ. This CDR3 spans 17 amino acids.

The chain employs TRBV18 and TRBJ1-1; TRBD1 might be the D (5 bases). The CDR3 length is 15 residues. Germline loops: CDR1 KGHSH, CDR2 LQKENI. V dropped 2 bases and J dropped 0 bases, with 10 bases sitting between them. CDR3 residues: CASSPSGTVNTEAFF. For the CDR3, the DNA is TGTGCCAGCTCACCAAGCGGGACGGTGAACACTGAAGCTTTCTTT.

The CDR3 reads CASSQGAVADTQYF. CDR3 coding DNA: TGTGCCAGCAGCCAGGGGGCGGTGGCAGATACGCAGTATTTT. The gene calls are TRBV6-5 and TRBJ2-3, with 8 bases identical to TRBD1. The germline V gene encodes CDR1 MNHEY and CDR2 SVGAGI. Trimming at V came to 6 bases and at J to 4 bases, leaving 6 bases not matched to a gene. The CDR3 is 14 residues long.

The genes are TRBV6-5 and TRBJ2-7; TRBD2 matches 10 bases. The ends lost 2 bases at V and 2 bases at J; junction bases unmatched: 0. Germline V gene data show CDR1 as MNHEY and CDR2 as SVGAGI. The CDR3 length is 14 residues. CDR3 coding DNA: TGTGCCAGCAGTTACACTAGCGGGGCCTACGAGCAGTACGTC. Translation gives CASSYTSGAYEQYV.

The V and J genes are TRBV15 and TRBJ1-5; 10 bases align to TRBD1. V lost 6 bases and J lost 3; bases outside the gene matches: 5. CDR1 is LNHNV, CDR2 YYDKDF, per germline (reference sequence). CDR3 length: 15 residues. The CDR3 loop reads CATREGQGNNQPQHF. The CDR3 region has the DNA TGTGCCACCAGAGAGGGACAGGGGAACAATCAGCCCCAGCATTTT. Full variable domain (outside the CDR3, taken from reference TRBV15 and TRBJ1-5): DAMVIQNPRYQVTQFGKPVTLSCSQTLNHNVMYWYQQKSSQAPKLLFHYYDKDFNNEADTPDNFQSRRPNTSFCFLDIRSPGLGDTAMYLCATREGQGNNQPQHFGDGTRLSIL.

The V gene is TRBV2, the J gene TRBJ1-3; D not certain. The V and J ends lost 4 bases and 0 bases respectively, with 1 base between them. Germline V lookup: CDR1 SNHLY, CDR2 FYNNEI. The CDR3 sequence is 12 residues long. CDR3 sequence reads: CASSASGNTIYF. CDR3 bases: TGTGCCAGCAGTGCCTCTGGAAACACCATATATTTT.

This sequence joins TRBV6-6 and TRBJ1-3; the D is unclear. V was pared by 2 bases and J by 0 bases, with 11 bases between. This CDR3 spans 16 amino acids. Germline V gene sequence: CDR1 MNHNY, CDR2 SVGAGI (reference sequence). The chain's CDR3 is CASSYRAESSGNTIYF. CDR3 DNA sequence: TGTGCCAGCAGTTACAGGGCAGAGAGCTCTGGAAACACCATATATTTT.